This section outlines one TCR beta chain sequence together with its context. This specimen belongs to a study of shared T cell receptors in the human thymus. The ends lost 1 base at V and 0 bases at J; junction bases unmatched: 3. CDR3 size: 16 residues. CDR1 is SNHLY, CDR2 FYNNEI, per germline. The method was immunoSEQ multiplex PCR; TCRdb's version includes in-frame clones alone and lacks a portion of them. The profile shows approximately 730,000 clones, 80% to 90% of them singletons. In addition, the sample was reused for a study of human thymus T cells. As that report states: Infants served as donors; they were healthy and Finnish and were having corrective surgery for congenital heart defects. Thymic samples were excised during corrective heart operations.

This sequence was found in a girl less than two years old with a congenital heart defect. V is TRBV2 and J is TRBJ2-7, with 10 nucleotides matching TRBD2. The sequenced sample was thymocytes. The CDR3 coding sequence is TGTGCCAGCAGTGAAGTTTCTAGCGGGGGCTCCTACGAGCAGTACTTC. Residues: CASSEVSSGGSYEQYF.